The 27 T cell receptor beta chains below come from one sample, sequenced in a study of blood T cell repertoires in COVID-19. Using immunoSEQ multiplex PCR, the repertoire was profiled, and TCRdb retains in-frame clones only, with some absent. Of fewer than 350,000 clones in the sample, about 87% were seen once. Sequencing was performed on PBMCs or T cells enriched from blood (not recorded which). The source is a woman aged 25 to 39 with acute COVID-19.

This rearrangement joins TRBV24-1 to TRBJ2-3, with 7 bases matching TRBD2. Germline trimming cut 4 bases from V and 6 bases from J; bases unmatched to any gene: 15. This CDR3 is built from 17 residues. Per the germline V gene, CDR1 is KGHDR and CDR2 is SFDVKD. CDR3 protein: CATSDPGGAGVTDTQYF. For the CDR3, the DNA is TGTGCCACCAGTGACCCGGGTGGGGCGGGAGTGACGGATACGCAGTATTTT.

The chain recombines TRBV7-6 with TRBJ1-3, with 10 bases matching TRBD1. V lost 2 bases and J lost 0; bases outside the gene matches: 13. The CDR3 has 20 amino acids. Germline V lookup: CDR1 SGHVS, CDR2 FNYEAQ. CDR3 region: CASSLKGQDRGFLSGNTIYF. The CDR3 DNA reads TGTGCCAGCAGCTTAAAGGGGCAGGACAGGGGGTTCCTCTCTGGAAACACCATATATTTT.

The chain combines TRBV29-1 with TRBJ2-1; the match to TRBD2 covers 9 bases. Germline values: CDR1 SQVTM, CDR2 ANQGSEA. The length of the CDR3 is 11 residues. CDR3 amino acids: CGGLAGYEQFF. The CDR3 DNA reads as TGCGGGGGACTAGCAGGCTATGAGCAGTTCTTC.

The chain joins TRBV19 to TRBJ2-7; 8 positions agree with TRBD1. J lost 3 bases, V lost 5 bases, and 9 bases had no gene match. Germline V CDR1 and CDR2: LNHDA, SQIVND (reference sequence). The CDR3 is 15 residues long. The DNA of the CDR3 is TGTGCCAGTAGTTTCGACGGACAGGGAGTCTACGAGCAGTACTTC. It translates to CASSFDGQGVYEQYF.

V gene TRBV18 combines with J gene TRBJ2-7, with D uncertain. From germline, CDR1 is KGHSH and CDR2 LQKENI. CDR3 length: 14 amino acids. Deletions cut 0 bases from V and 1 base from J, with 7 bases between. For the CDR3, the DNA is TGTGCCAGCTCACCACCCGTCAGATCCTACGAGCAGTACTTC. It is translated as CASSPPVRSYEQYF.

The rearrangement uses TRBV27 and TRBJ2-7; D call uncertain. V was trimmed by 3 bases and J by 5 bases, leaving 14 bases between them. Germline V lookup: CDR1 MNHEY, CDR2 SMNVEV (reference sequence). The CDR3 is 14 residues long. The CDR3 bases are TGTGCCAGCAGTTTTGTCGCTAGATCAGACGAGCAGTACTTC. Residues: CASSFVARSDEQYF.

J is TRBJ1-1 and V is TRBV27; 7 positions agree with TRBD1. Per germline, CDR1 MNHEY and CDR2 SMNVEV (reference sequence). The length of the CDR3 is 14 residues. After removal of 3 bases from V and 3 bases from J, the junction contained 4 bases not matched to a gene. The CDR3 DNA reads TGTGCCAGCAGTTTTACAGGGGATTACACTGAAGCTTTCTTT. It specifies CASSFTGDYTEAFF.

The V gene is TRBV4-3, the J gene TRBJ2-7; TRBD1 might be the D (5 bases). The V gene's germline CDR1 is LGHNA and CDR2 YSLEER. The CDR3 has 13 amino acids. The V gene lost 4 bases and the J gene lost 7 bases, with 14 bases spanning the gap. CDR3 amino acids: CASSRDSIGEQYF. In DNA, the CDR3 is TGCGCCAGCAGCCGCGACAGCATTGGGGAGCAGTACTTC.

The J gene is TRBJ1-3, the V gene TRBV28; D not certain. Trimming removed 4 bases from V and 4 bases from J, with 11 bases in between. CDR3 length: 14 residues. Germline CDR1 is MDHEN and CDR2 is SYDVKM. The CDR3 DNA reads TGTGCCAGCAGTTCGCAGCGGTCCGGAAACACCATATATTTT. Its protein product is CASSSQRSGNTIYF.

This rearrangement joins TRBV9 to TRBJ1-1, with D possibly TRBD1 on 5 matching bases. CDR1 and CDR2 (germline): SGDLS, YYNGEE. The CDR3 runs 14 residues. V was trimmed by 3 bases and J by 0 bases, leaving 9 bases between them. The CDR3 is CASSDGGVNTEAFF. The CDR3 DNA is TGTGCCAGCAGCGATGGGGGGGTGAACACTGAAGCTTTCTTT.

The rearrangement joins TRBV6-5 to TRBJ1-2, with D hard to call. The CDR3 runs to 15 residues. The V end lost 0 bases, the J end lost 0 bases, and 8 bases lay between the germline ends. The germline CDR1 and CDR2 sequences are MNHEY and SVGAGI. CDR3 nucleotide sequence: TGTGCCAGCAGTTACTCGGTACTGACTAACTATGGCTACACCTTC. Its protein product is CASSYSVLTNYGYTF.

The chain is built from TRBV5-1 and TRBJ2-7; possible D gene TRBD1, 6 bases. V lost 4 bases and J lost 7, with 21 bases in between. Germline V gives CDR1 SGHRS, CDR2 YFSETQ. The CDR3 is 15 amino acids. In DNA, the CDR3 is TGCGCCAGCAGCGGGTCCGGGACAAGTCGTTGGGAGCAGTACTTC. Translating it yields CASSGSGTSRWEQYF.

This sequence joins TRBV29-1 and TRBJ1-2, with 9 bases matching TRBD1. The CDR3 covers 14 residues. The germline gives CDR1 SQVTM, CDR2 ANQGSEA. V lost 7 bases and J lost 2; bases outside the gene matches: 8. The CDR3 is CSGLGQGENYGYTF. DNA for the CDR3: TGCAGCGGGTTGGGACAGGGAGAAAACTATGGCTACACCTTC. Full variable domain (outside the CDR3, taken from reference TRBV29-1 and TRBJ1-2): SAVISQKPSRDICQRGTSLTIQCQVDSQVTMMFWYRQQPGQSLTLIATANQGSEATYESGFVIDKFPISRPNLTFSTLTVSNMSPEDSSIYLCSGLGQGENYGYTFGSGTRLTVV.

The rearrangement uses TRBV28 and TRBJ1-6, with TRBD1 as a possible D gene (5 bases). CDR1 is MDHEN, CDR2 SYDVKM, per germline. The CDR3 runs 16 residues. The V gene lost 3 bases and the J gene lost 3 bases, with 12 bases spanning the gap. In DNA, the CDR3 is TGTGCCAGCAGTTTCTCTCCGGGGGACTATAATTCACCCCTCCACTTT. This translates into CASSFSPGDYNSPLHF.

The chain links TRBV7-2 to TRBJ1-5; D gene uncertain. Looked up from germline, CDR1 is SGHTA and CDR2 is FQGNSA. The CDR3 runs to 13 residues. Trimming stripped 3 bases from V and 6 bases from J, with 9 bases between. DNA of the CDR3: TGTGCCAGCAGCTTGAAGGCGGCTCAGCCCCAGCATTTT. Residues: CASSLKAAQPQHF.

This chain joins TRBV7-8 and TRBJ2-1; 10 bases align to TRBD2. The CDR3 is 17 amino acids. The V and J ends lost 4 bases and 2 bases, in that order; junction bases with no gene match: 8. Germline loops: CDR1 SGHVS, CDR2 FQNEAQ. CDR3 loop: CASSSPGTSAAYNEQFF. In DNA form, the CDR3 reads TGTGCCAGCAGCTCCCCTGGGACTAGCGCCGCCTACAATGAGCAGTTCTTC. The variable domain in full, with the rest retrieved from reference TRBV7-8 and TRBJ2-1, is GAGVSQSPRYKVAKRGQDVALRCDPISGHVSLFWYQQALGQGPEFLTYFQNEAQLDKSGLPSDRFFAERPEGSVSTLKIQRTQQEDSAVYLCASSSPGTSAAYNEQFFGPGTRLTVL.

The CDR3 region has the DNA TGTGCCAGCAGTTACTCGTACAGGGACCCCCTCCACTTT. Translated: CASSYSYRDPLHF. The rearrangement uses TRBV6-5 and TRBJ1-6, with D perhaps TRBD1 (6 bases). The CDR3 covers 13 residues. Germline V lookup: CDR1 MNHEY, CDR2 SVGAGI. The V end was cut by 0 bases, the J end by 13 bases, with 10 bases between.

This clone was seen only once. The rearrangement links TRBV3-1 (or the pseudogene TRBV3-2) to TRBJ1-5; D unclear. CDR3 length: 14 residues. The germline V and J ends were trimmed by 0 bases and 11 bases, with 14 bases remaining between them. Germline V lookup: CDR1 LGHDT, CDR2 YNNKEL (reference sequence). CDR3 protein: CASSQDGRAASQHF. CDR3 in DNA: TGTGCCAGCAGCCAAGATGGGAGGGCAGCTTCCCAGCATTTT.

This clone was counted once. V gene TRBV18 combines with J gene TRBJ1-5; the D gene is possibly TRBD1 (6 bases). Germline V gene lookup returns CDR1 KGHSH and CDR2 LQKENI. Trimming removed 0 bases from V and 1 base from J, with 10 bases in between. CDR3 length: 16 residues. The CDR3 DNA is TGTGCCAGCTCACCACCGGGGGCCGGAAGCAATCAGCCCCAGCATTTT. Residues: CASSPPGAGSNQPQHF.

The V and J genes are TRBV18 and TRBJ1-1, with D perhaps matching TRBD1 (5 bases). Trimming pared 3 bases from V and 7 bases from J, leaving 12 bases between. Germline lookup yields CDR1 KGHSH and CDR2 LQKENI. This CDR3 region has 13 residues. The chain's CDR3 is CASSPQGGDEAFF. Written as DNA, the CDR3 is TGTGCCAGCTCACCGCAGGGTGGTGATGAAGCTTTCTTT. The variable domain in full, completed from reference TRBV18 and TRBJ1-1, reads NAGVMQNPRHLVRRRGQEARLRCSPMKGHSHVYWYRQLPEEGLKFMVYLQKENIIDESGMPKERFSAEFPKEGPSILRIQQVVRGDSAAYFCASSPQGGDEAFFGQGTRLTVV.

The J gene is TRBJ1-4, the V gene TRBV29-1; a weak D match, TRBD1 (6 bases). Trimming removed 6 bases from V and 7 bases from J, with 12 bases in between. The CDR3 is 12 amino acids. Germline values: CDR1 SQVTM, CDR2 ANQGSEA. The CDR3 region is CSVAGAGEKLFF. CDR3 in DNA: TGCAGCGTGGCAGGGGCGGGTGAAAAACTGTTTTTT.

The CDR3 is CASTRGGNEQFF. The CDR3 region has the DNA TGTGCCAGTACCCGGGGTGGAAATGAGCAGTTCTTC. The chain carries TRBV19 and TRBJ2-1; tentative D call: TRBD2 (5 bases). Germline V lookup: CDR1 LNHDA, CDR2 SQIVND (reference sequence). Between the trimmed V and J ends, which lost 7 bases and 7 bases, there was a span of 11 bases. This CDR3 is 12 amino acids long.

V is TRBV28 and J is TRBJ2-1; 9 bases are a match to TRBD2. V was clipped by 6 bases and J by 3 bases; unmatched bases: 6. The CDR3 sequence is 15 residues long. CDR1 and CDR2 (germline): MDHEN, SYDVKM. The CDR3, as DNA: TGTGCCAGCAGCGAACTAGCGGGCCACTACAATGAGCAGTTCTTC. Translating it yields CASSELAGHYNEQFF.

The chain is built from TRBV4-1 and TRBJ2-7, with 14 nucleotides matching TRBD2. Germline CDR1 reads MGHRA; CDR2 reads YSYEKL. V lost 1 base to trimming and J lost 3 bases; unmatched junction nucleotides: 2. This CDR3 is built from 16 residues. CDR3: CASSQVGLAGVYEQYF. CDR3 coding DNA: TGCGCCAGCAGCCAAGTGGGACTAGCGGGAGTCTACGAGCAGTACTTC.

The genes are TRBV7-2 and TRBJ1-4; the D is unclear. The CDR3 is 13 residues long. The V end lost 1 base, the J end lost 5 bases, and 5 bases lay between the germline ends. Germline V gives CDR1 SGHTA, CDR2 FQGNSA. In DNA, the CDR3 is TGTGCCAGCAGCTTAGTCCAAAATGAAAAACTGTTTTTT. The encoded protein is CASSLVQNEKLFF.

This chain connects TRBV5-1 to TRBJ2-1; TRBD2 might be the D (6 bases). The germline V and J ends were trimmed by 4 bases and 0 bases, with 14 bases remaining between them. The CDR3 has 16 residues. Germline V gene data show CDR1 as SGHRS and CDR2 as YFSETQ. The CDR3 region is CASSPSGGSSYNEQFF. For the CDR3, the DNA is TGCGCCAGCAGCCCTTCCGGGGGTAGCTCCTACAATGAGCAGTTCTTC.

V gene TRBV5-1 combines with J gene TRBJ2-5; 10 bases map to TRBD1. This CDR3 contains 16 residues. Looked up from germline, CDR1 is SGHRS and CDR2 is YFSETQ. The ends lost 3 bases at V and 5 bases at J; junction bases unmatched: 10. Here the CDR3 reads CASSWLTGGQGETQYF. The CDR3 bases are TGCGCCAGCAGCTGGCTGACAGGGGGCCAGGGGGAGACCCAGTACTTC.